Following are 32 T cell receptor beta chains from one sample sequenced in a study of cytomegalovirus exposure and HLA in healthy donors. Primers for the PCR totalled 60 Vbeta and 13 Jbeta. Clones were sequenced by immunoSEQ multiplex PCR, and TCRdb holds only the in-frame ones, with some missing. The top ten hold roughly 5% of the sample, which has under 200,000 clones, roughly 73% seen once. Input material: PBMCs. The origin of the receptors is a male donor in good health and CMV-seronegative.

Only one count was recorded for this clone. The CDR3 DNA reads as TGTGCCAGCAGTGACCCCGGGACTAGCGGGTTCCAAGAGACCCAGTACTTC. Protein product: CASSDPGTSGFQETQYF. The V and J genes are TRBV6-4 and TRBJ2-5; 12 positions agree with TRBD2. J gave up 1 base and V 2 bases, and 5 bases lay outside the gene matches. From germline, CDR1 is MRHNA and CDR2 SNTAGT. This CDR3 contains 17 residues.

This chain uses TRBV5-1 with TRBJ1-6; TRBD1 might be the D (6 bases). This CDR3 has 16 amino acids. CDR1 is SGHRS and CDR2 is YFSETQ in the germline V gene. Trimming left V 3 bases short and J 0 bases short, with 10 bases between. The CDR3 loop reads CASSWTASSYNSPLHF. The CDR3, as DNA: TGCGCCAGCAGCTGGACAGCAAGCTCCTATAATTCACCCCTCCACTTT.

V gene TRBV19 combines with J gene TRBJ1-2; D remains ambiguous. Germline values: CDR1 LNHDA, CDR2 SQIVND (reference sequence). The V and J ends lost 3 bases and 3 bases respectively, with 8 bases between them. CDR3 length: 13 amino acids. CDR3 DNA sequence: TGTGCCAGTAGTATCCAGGCATACTATGGCTACACCTTC. Protein: CASSIQAYYGYTF.

This clone has just one count. V is TRBV9 and J is TRBJ1-5; possible D gene TRBD1, 5 bases. Germline CDR1 and CDR2: SGDLS and YYNGEE. This CDR3 contains 13 residues. Trimming took 0 bases from V and 6 from J, leaving 7 bases between them. DNA for the CDR3: TGTGCCAGCAGCGTAGGGGGGGTTCAGCCCCAGCATTTT. This sequence encodes CASSVGGVQPQHF.

The genes are TRBV18 and TRBJ2-2; the D gene is possibly TRBD1 (5 bases). V lost 4 bases to trimming and J lost 0 bases, with 12 bases between them. Germline assignment: CDR1 KGHSH and CDR2 LQKENI. This CDR3 spans 16 amino acids. CDR3 in DNA: TGTGCCAGCTCACACTGGTCCAGGGCGAACACCGGGGAGCTGTTTTTT. Amino acids: CASSHWSRANTGELFF.

The chain uses TRBV9 and TRBJ1-1; D is undetermined. CDR1 SGDLS and CDR2 YYNGEE come from the germline V gene. This CDR3 is built from 14 residues. With 4 bases removed from V and 4 bases from J, the gap between germline ends came to 14 bases. Here the CDR3 DNA reads TGTGCCAGCAGCCCCCCGCACGCCGGCACTGAAGCTTTCTTT. Protein product: CASSPPHAGTEAFF.

This clone was detected only a few times. This chain joins TRBV6-1 and TRBJ1-5; a possible D gene is TRBD1 (6 bases). Between the trimmed V and J ends, which lost 6 bases and 4 bases, there was a span of 16 bases. This CDR3 is 15 amino acids long. In germline, CDR1 is MNHNS, CDR2 SASEGT. CDR3 nucleotide sequence: TGTGCCAGCAGCTTGACAGGATCGGTGAATCAGCCCCAGCATTTT. Translating it yields CASSLTGSVNQPQHF.

The CDR3 DNA follows: TGTGCCAGTAGTACGGGAGACCGCTACGAGCAGTACTTC. Protein: CASSTGDRYEQYF. The chain links TRBV19 to TRBJ2-7; TRBD2 might be the D (6 bases). CDR1 is LNHDA, CDR2 SQIVND, per germline (reference sequence). The CDR3 spans 13 residues. V lost 4 bases and J lost 3, with 10 bases in between.

As regards this clone: The germline gene is not matched at one end of the junction; a read error may be the cause. The chain couples TRBV7-3 to TRBJ2-2, with 9 bases matching TRBD1. The CDR3 has 19 residues. The V gene's germline CDR1 is SGHTA and CDR2 FQGTGA. CDR3 in amino acids: CASRLTGGPSAANTGELFF. The CDR3 DNA follows: TGTGCCAGCAGATTAACAGGGGGCCCAAGCGCAGCGAACACCGGGGAGCTGTTTTTT.

The chain joins TRBV25-1 to TRBJ1-1; 9 bases line up with TRBD1. Germline V lookup: CDR1 MGHDK, CDR2 SYGVNS. This CDR3 comprises 17 residues. V shed 4 bases and J 1 base; nucleotides not matched to a gene: 10. The CDR3 loop is CASSGSGTGPSNTEAFF. For the CDR3, the DNA is TGTGCCAGCAGTGGATCGGGGACAGGGCCTTCGAACACTGAAGCTTTCTTT.

This clone was picked up one time. The rearrangement joins TRBV5-6 to TRBJ2-7; 9 bases match TRBD2. The J segment lost 6 bases and the V segment lost 6 bases, leaving 13 bases of the junction unmatched. This CDR3 comprises 15 residues. Germline V gene sequence: CDR1 SGHDT, CDR2 YYEEEE. CDR3 DNA: TGTGCCAGCACCTTCTTTAGCGGGAGCCTCCGCGAGCAGTACTTC. This encodes CASTFFSGSLREQYF.

The V and J genes are TRBV29-1 and TRBJ1-4, with TRBD1 matching over 8 bases. The CDR3 is 13 residues long. The junction had 7 bases not matched to a gene; V was cut back by 7 bases and J by 6 bases. Per the germline V gene, CDR1 is SQVTM and CDR2 is ANQGSEA. CDR3 residues: CSAQGTGDEKLFF. In nucleotides, the CDR3 is TGCAGCGCGCAGGGGACAGGTGATGAAAAACTGTTTTTT.

This clone occurred a few times. The gene calls are TRBV6-5 and TRBJ2-2; D possibly corresponds to TRBD1 (6 bases). This CDR3 is built from 15 residues. The germline V gene has CDR1 MNHEY and CDR2 SVGAGI. The ends were cut back, 4 bases at V and 0 bases at J, with 9 bases in the middle. The CDR3 here is CASSSGHPNTGELFF. In DNA, the CDR3 is TGTGCCAGCAGTTCGGGACACCCGAACACCGGGGAGCTGTTTTTT.

This chain uses TRBV18 with TRBJ1-3; TRBD1 is a possible D gene (5 bases). Trimming took off 4 bases at V and 2 bases at J, with 9 bases between the two ends. Germline V gives CDR1 KGHSH, CDR2 LQKENI. CDR3 size: 14 residues. The CDR3 bases are TGTGCCAGCTCACTTCAGGGAACTGGAAACACCATATATTTT. Amino acid sequence: CASSLQGTGNTIYF.

As to this clone: Additional DNA sequences in this sample encode the identical CDR3. The V and J genes are TRBV5-8 and TRBJ1-1; no firm D call. The CDR3 is 14 amino acids. V lost 2 bases to trimming and J lost 0 bases, with 8 bases between them. Germline CDR1 SGHTS, CDR2 YDEGEE. The CDR3 reads CASSFGVLNTEAFF. CDR3 coding DNA: TGTGCCAGCAGCTTCGGGGTGCTGAACACTGAAGCTTTCTTT.

This chain links TRBV28 with TRBJ2-3; no definite D call. V was shortened by 7 bases and J by 2 bases, with 13 bases between the two germline ends. Per the germline V gene, CDR1 is MDHEN and CDR2 is SYDVKM. The CDR3 totals 14 residues. The CDR3 nucleotides read TGTGCCAGCATTCAATCAGGATTCACAGATACGCAGTATTTT. Translation gives CASIQSGFTDTQYF. Drawing the rest from reference TRBV28 and TRBJ2-3, the complete variable domain is DVKVTQSSRYLVKRTGEKVFLECVQDMDHENMFWYRQDPGLGLRLIYFSYDVKMKEKGDIPEGYSVSREKKERFSLILESASTNQTSMYLCASIQSGFTDTQYFGPGTRLTVL.

CDR3 in DNA: TGTGCCAGCAGCCAAGGACAGGGGGTCCCTTCCTCCTATGGCTACACCTTC. It translates to CASSQGQGVPSSYGYTF. The V call is TRBV14, the J call TRBJ1-2; TRBD1 aligns across 9 bases. V lost 1 base, J lost 4 bases, and 10 bases stayed unmatched. CDR1 and CDR2 from the germline V gene are SGHDN and FVKESK. CDR3 size: 17 residues. The variable domain in full, completed from reference TRBV14 and TRBJ1-2, reads EAGVTQFPSHSVIEKGQTVTLRCDPISGHDNLYWYRRVMGKEIKFLLHFVKESKQDESGMPNNRFLAERTGGTYSTLKVQPAELEDSGVYFCASSQGQGVPSSYGYTFGSGTRLTVV.

This chain joins TRBV5-1 and TRBJ2-2; 8 positions agree with TRBD2. V gave up 4 bases and J gave up 0 bases; unmatched junction bases: 5. Germline V gene sequence: CDR1 SGHRS, CDR2 YFSETQ. There are 16 residues in the CDR3. In nucleotides, the CDR3 is TGCGCCAGCAGCCCGGGACTAGTATCGAACACCGGGGAGCTGTTTTTT. Translated, it gives CASSPGLVSNTGELFF.

The rearrangement joins TRBV5-1 to TRBJ1-5; TRBD1 is a possible D gene (5 bases). CDR1 and CDR2 from the germline V gene are SGHRS and YFSETQ. CDR3 size: 22 residues. The V and J ends lost 1 base and 7 bases respectively, with 36 bases between them. In DNA, the CDR3 is TGCGCCAGCAGCTTGCATGAGACAGCAGCCCCAGCATTTCATATGAGACAGCAGCCCCAGCATTTT. It translates to CASSLHETAAPAFHMRQQPQHF.

V and J are TRBV10-3 and TRBJ2-2; 10 bases are shared with TRBD1. Trimming removed 4 bases from V and 6 bases from J; junction bases left unmatched: 2. Germline V gene sequence: CDR1 ENHRY, CDR2 SYGVKD. The CDR3 covers 14 residues. The CDR3 bases are TGTGCCATCAGTGGAGGACAGGGGGCCGGGGAGCTGTTTTTT. This gives the protein CAISGGQGAGELFF.

This chain links TRBV7-9 with TRBJ2-7; maybe TRBD1 (6 bases). V was cut by 4 bases and J by 4 bases, with 17 bases left in between. Germline lookup yields CDR1 SEHNR and CDR2 FQNEAQ (reference sequence). The CDR3 runs to 15 residues. CDR3 nucleotides: TGTGCCAGCAGCTCACAGACAGGACTCAAATACGAGCAGTACTTC. Translated: CASSSQTGLKYEQYF.

This clone has just one count. The rearrangement joins TRBV27 to TRBJ2-2, with no clear D. From germline, CDR1 is MNHEY and CDR2 SMNVEV (reference sequence). The V gene lost 5 bases and the J gene lost 4 bases, with 8 bases spanning the gap. CDR3 length: 13 residues. The CDR3 DNA is TGTGCCAGCAGTCTAGTGGCCACCGGGGAGCTGTTTTTT. It codes for CASSLVATGELFF.

This chain links TRBV6-1 with TRBJ1-2, with D uncertain. The V end lost 4 bases, the J end lost 5 bases, and 5 bases lay between the germline ends. Germline CDR1 MNHNS, CDR2 SASEGT. CDR3 size: 11 residues. In DNA form, the CDR3 reads TGTGCCAGCAGTGCAAATTATGGCTACACCTTC. This gives the protein CASSANYGYTF.

The rearrangement uses TRBV21-1 and TRBJ2-7; the table's D call TRBD1 went unverified against the DNA. TRBV21-1 is flagged as a pseudogene. This CDR3 spans 13 amino acids. The CDR3 DNA reads as TGTGCCAGCACACGGACAGTGACCTACGAGCAGTACTTC. Its translation is CASTRTVTYEQYF.

This clone was recorded a few times. The genes are TRBV6-5 and TRBJ1-2; 8 bases map to TRBD1. CDR3 length equals 12 residues. V lost 5 bases and J lost 8; bases outside the gene matches: 4. Germline V gene lookup returns CDR1 MNHEY and CDR2 SVGAGI. As DNA, the CDR3 is TGTGCCAGCAGTCTCAGGGGGCTCGGCTACACCTTC. Protein sequence: CASSLRGLGYTF.

The chain links TRBV6-5 to TRBJ2-5; tentative D call: TRBD2 (6 bases). V shed 6 bases and J shed 1 base, with 15 bases lying between them. Germline V gives CDR1 MNHEY, CDR2 SVGAGI. This CDR3 has 15 residues. The CDR3, as DNA: TGTGCCAGCAGCCTAGGGCATAGCGGCCAAGAGACCCAGTACTTC. Translating gives CASSLGHSGQETQYF.

The chain has TRBV7-9 and TRBJ1-2; 9 bases match TRBD1. CDR3 length: 15 amino acids. V lost 1 base, J lost 8 bases, and 8 bases stayed unmatched. Per the germline V gene, CDR1 is SEHNR and CDR2 is FQNEAQ (reference sequence). CDR3 in DNA: TGTGCCAGCAGCTTAGATCCCGGGACAGGGCGAGGCTACACCTTC. Translated: CASSLDPGTGRGYTF.

The chain couples TRBV25-1 to TRBJ1-4; TRBD1 might be the D (6 bases). CDR3 length equals 15 residues. V was pared by 10 bases and J by 5 bases, with 20 bases between. Per germline, CDR1 MGHDK and CDR2 SYGVNS. CDR3 loop: CATGAASDPNEKLFF. CDR3 sequence (DNA): TGTGCCACAGGGGCCGCGAGCGACCCGAATGAAAAACTGTTTTTT.

The rearrangement joins TRBV6-6 to TRBJ1-1; TRBD1 aligns across 8 bases. The ends lost 7 bases at V and 1 base at J; junction bases unmatched: 11. Germline CDR1 is MNHNY and CDR2 is SVGAGI (reference sequence). The CDR3 covers 16 residues. The CDR3 DNA reads TGTGCCAGCATCCAAAGGACAGGGCGGCCGAACACTGAAGCTTTCTTT. Protein: CASIQRTGRPNTEAFF.

To note about this clone: Other DNA sequences in the same sample also yield this CDR3. The V and J genes are TRBV5-1 and TRBJ2-6, with D possibly matching TRBD1 (6 bases). V lost 3 bases to trimming and J lost 4 bases, with 11 bases between them. The germline V gene encodes CDR1 SGHRS and CDR2 YFSETQ. The CDR3 is 15 residues long. The CDR3 here is CASSYRTAGANVLTF. In DNA form, the CDR3 reads TGCGCCAGCAGCTACAGGACAGCCGGGGCCAACGTCCTGACTTTC.

The V and J genes are TRBV5-1 and TRBJ2-7; perhaps TRBD2 as D (5 bases). Germline CDR1 reads SGHRS; CDR2 reads YFSETQ. The CDR3 is 14 residues long. Between the trimmed V and J ends, which lost 4 bases and 2 bases, there was a span of 13 bases. CDR3 DNA sequence: TGCGCCAGCAGCCCGACCGGGGTAACCTACGAGCAGTACTTC. Translation gives CASSPTGVTYEQYF.

The J gene is TRBJ1-1, the V gene TRBV5-1, with 7 bases that match TRBD1. Unmatched junction bases numbered 2, after V lost 2 bases and J lost 1 base. Germline V gives CDR1 SGHRS, CDR2 YFSETQ. CDR3 length: 14 amino acids. This CDR3 reads CASSFQGGNTEAFF. CDR3 DNA sequence: TGCGCCAGCAGCTTTCAGGGGGGGAACACTGAAGCTTTCTTT.